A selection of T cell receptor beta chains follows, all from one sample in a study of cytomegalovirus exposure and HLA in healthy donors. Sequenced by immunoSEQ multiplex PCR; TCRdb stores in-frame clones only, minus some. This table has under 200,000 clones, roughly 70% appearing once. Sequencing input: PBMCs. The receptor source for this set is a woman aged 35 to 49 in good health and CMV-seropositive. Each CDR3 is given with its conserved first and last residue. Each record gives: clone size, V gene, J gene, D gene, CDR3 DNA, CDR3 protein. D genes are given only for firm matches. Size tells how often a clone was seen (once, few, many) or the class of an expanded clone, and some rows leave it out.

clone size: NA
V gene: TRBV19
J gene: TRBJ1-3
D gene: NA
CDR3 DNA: TGTGCCAGTAGTCCGGTCTCTGGAAACACCATATATTTT
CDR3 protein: CASSPVSGNTIYF

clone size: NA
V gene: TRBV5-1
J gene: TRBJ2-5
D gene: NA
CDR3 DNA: TGCGCCAGCAGCTTGGGAGGGTACCAAGAGACCCAGTACTTC
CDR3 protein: CASSLGGYQETQYF

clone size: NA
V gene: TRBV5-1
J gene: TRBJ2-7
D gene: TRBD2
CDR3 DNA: TGCGCCAGCGGGACTAGCGGGGGCTACGAGCAGTACTTC
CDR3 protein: CASGTSGGYEQYF

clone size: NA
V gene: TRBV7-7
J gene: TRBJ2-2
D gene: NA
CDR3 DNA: TGTGCTAGCAGTCTGACCTTGACTGACACCGGGGAGCTGTTTTTT
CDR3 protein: CASSLTLTDTGELFF

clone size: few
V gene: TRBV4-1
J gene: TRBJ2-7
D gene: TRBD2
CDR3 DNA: TGCGCCAGCAGCCCTTTAGCGGGAAACTCCTACGAGCAGTACTTC
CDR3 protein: CASSPLAGNSYEQYF

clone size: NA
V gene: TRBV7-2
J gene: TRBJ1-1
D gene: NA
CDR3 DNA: TGTGCCAGCAGCTTCCAGGGACAACCGAACCCTGAAGCTTTCTTT
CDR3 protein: CASSFQGQPNPEAFF

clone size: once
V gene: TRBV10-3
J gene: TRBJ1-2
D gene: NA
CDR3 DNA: TGTGCCATCAGTGAGGGAGGGATGGAAGGGAACTATGGCTACACCTTC
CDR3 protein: CAISEGGMEGNYGYTF

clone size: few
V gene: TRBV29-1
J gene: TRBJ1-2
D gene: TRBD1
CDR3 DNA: TGCAGCGTTGAGCACGGGACAGGGAAACTCTACACCTTC
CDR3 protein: CSVEHGTGKLYTF

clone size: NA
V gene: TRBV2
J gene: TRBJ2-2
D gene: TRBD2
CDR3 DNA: TGTGCCAGCAGTTCCCGAGGGACTAGCGGCGGGGAGCTGTTTTTT
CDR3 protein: CASSSRGTSGGELFF

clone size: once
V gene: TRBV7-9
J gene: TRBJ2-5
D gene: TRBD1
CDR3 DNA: TGTGCCAGCAGCCGTGGACAGGGAGGTGAGACCCAGTACTTC
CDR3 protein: CASSRGQGGETQYF

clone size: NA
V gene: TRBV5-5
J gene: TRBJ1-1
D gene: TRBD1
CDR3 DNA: TGTGCCAGCAGCCTCCCGGGACAGAGCTTGAACACTGAAGCTTTCTTT
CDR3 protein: CASSLPGQSLNTEAFF

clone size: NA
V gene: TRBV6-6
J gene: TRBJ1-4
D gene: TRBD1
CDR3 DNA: TGTGCCAGCAGCGCGGGATTGAAGGGACAGGAAAAACTGTTTTTT
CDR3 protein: CASSAGLKGQEKLFF

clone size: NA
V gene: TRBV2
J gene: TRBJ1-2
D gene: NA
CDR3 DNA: TGTGCCAGCAGTGAATCGGGGGTAATTGGGTATGGCTACCCCTTC
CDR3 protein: CASSESGVIGYGYPF

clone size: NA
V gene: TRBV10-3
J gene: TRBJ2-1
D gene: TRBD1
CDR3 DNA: TGTGCCATGAGACAGGGTACCTACAATGAGCAGTTCTTC
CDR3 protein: CAMRQGTYNEQFF

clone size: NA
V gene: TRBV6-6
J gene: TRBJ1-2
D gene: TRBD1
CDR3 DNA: TGTGCCAGCAGAAGGGACAGGGGAGGGCTTGGCTACACCTTC
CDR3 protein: CASRRDRGGLGYTF

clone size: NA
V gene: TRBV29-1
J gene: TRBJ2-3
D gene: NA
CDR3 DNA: TGCAGCGTTGATACAGGGCAGGGCATAAAGCGAGCGCAGTATTTT
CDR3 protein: CSVDTGQGIKRAQYF

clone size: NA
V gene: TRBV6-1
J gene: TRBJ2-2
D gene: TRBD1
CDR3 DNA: TGTGCCAGCAGTCAAGGGACAGACACCGGGGAGCTGTTTTTT
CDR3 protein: CASSQGTDTGELFF

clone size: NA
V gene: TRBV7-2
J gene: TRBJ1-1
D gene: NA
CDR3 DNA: TGTGCCAGCAGCCCAGACGTTAGGGGCACTGAAGCTTTCTTT
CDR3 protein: CASSPDVRGTEAFF

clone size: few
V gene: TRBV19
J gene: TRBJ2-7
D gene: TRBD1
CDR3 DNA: TGTGCCAGTAGTACATTCCCCAGGACAGGTACCTACGAGCAGTACTTC
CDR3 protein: CASSTFPRTGTYEQYF

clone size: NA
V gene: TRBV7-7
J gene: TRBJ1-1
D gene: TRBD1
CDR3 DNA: TGTGCTAGCAGCCCCTGGACGGGACAGGGAAACACTGAAGCTTTCTTT
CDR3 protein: CASSPWTGQGNTEAFF

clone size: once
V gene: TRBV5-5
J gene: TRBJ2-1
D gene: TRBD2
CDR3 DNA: TGTGCCAGCAGCTGGACTAGCGGGATAATGAATGAGCAGTTCTTC
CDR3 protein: CASSWTSGIMNEQFF

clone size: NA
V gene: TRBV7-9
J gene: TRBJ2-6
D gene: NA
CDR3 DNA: TGTGCCAGCAGCTTCCTCGGGTCCTCCTCTGGGGCCAACGTCCTGACTTTC
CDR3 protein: CASSFLGSSSGANVLTF

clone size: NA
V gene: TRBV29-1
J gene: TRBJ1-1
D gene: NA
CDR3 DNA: TGCAGCGTGCTCCCAGGAATTCGCACTGAAGCTTTCTTT
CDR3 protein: CSVLPGIRTEAFF

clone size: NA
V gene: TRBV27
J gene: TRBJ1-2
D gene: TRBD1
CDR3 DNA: TGTGCCAGCAGTCCAAGACAGGGGAATGGCTACACCTTC
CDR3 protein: CASSPRQGNGYTF

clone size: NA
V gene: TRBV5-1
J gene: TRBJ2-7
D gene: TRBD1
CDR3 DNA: TGCGCCAGCAGCACGGGACAGACCTACGAGCAGTACTTC
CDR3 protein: CASSTGQTYEQYF

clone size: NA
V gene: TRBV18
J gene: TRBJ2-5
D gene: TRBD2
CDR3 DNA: TGTGCCAGCTCACGTTCCCCGGGACTAGCGGGACGAGAGACCCAGTACTTC
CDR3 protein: CASSRSPGLAGRETQYF

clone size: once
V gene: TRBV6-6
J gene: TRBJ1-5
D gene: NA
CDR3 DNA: TGTGCCAGCAGTACCCCGGTCGTCTCGGGACAGCCCCAGCATTTT
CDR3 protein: CASSTPVVSGQPQHF

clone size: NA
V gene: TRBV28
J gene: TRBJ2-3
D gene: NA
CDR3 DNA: TGTGCCAGCAGTTTCTCTAGCGGCACAGATACGCAGTATTTT
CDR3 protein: CASSFSSGTDTQYF

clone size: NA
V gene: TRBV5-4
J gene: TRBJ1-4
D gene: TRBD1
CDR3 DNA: TGTGCCAGCAGCTTGGGGGACAGGAGTCGTGCTAATGAAAAACTGTTTTTT
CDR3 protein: CASSLGDRSRANEKLFF

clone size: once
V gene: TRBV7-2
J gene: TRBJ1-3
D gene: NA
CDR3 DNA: TGTGCCAGCAGCCCACAGCCGGGGACTGGAAACACCATATATTTT
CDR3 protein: CASSPQPGTGNTIYF